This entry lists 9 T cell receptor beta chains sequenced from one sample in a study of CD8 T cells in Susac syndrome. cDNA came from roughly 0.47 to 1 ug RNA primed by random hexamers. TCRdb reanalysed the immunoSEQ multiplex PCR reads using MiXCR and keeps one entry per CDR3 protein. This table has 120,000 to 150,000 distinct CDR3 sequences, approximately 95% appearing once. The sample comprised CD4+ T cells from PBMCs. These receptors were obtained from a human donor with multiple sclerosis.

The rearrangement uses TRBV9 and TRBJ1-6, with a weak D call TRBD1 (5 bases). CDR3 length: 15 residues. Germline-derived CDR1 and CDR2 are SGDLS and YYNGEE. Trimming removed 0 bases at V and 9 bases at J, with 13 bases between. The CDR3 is CASSVDGALGSPLHF. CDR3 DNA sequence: TGTGCCAGCAGCGTAGATGGGGCCCTCGGTTCACCCCTCCACTTT.

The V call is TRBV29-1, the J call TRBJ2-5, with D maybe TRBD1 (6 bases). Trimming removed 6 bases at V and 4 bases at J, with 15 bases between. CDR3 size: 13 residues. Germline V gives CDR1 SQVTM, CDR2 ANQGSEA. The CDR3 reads CSVITGSGETQYF. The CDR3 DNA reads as TGCAGCGTAATAACAGGGAGTGGAGAGACCCAGTACTTC.

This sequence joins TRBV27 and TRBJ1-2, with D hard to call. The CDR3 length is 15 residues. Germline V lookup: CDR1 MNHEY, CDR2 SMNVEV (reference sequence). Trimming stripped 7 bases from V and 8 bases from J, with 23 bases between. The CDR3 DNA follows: TGTGCCAGCAAGGGAGGGCAGCACCTCCAAGGAGGCTACACCTTC. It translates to CASKGGQHLQGGYTF.

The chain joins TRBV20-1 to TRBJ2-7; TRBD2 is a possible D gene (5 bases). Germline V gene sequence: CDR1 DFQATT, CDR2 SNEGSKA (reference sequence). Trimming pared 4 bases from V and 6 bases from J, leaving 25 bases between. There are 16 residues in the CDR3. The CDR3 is CSATFRTGGPSTEQYF. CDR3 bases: TGCAGTGCTACCTTCCGGACCGGAGGCCCTTCCACCGAGCAGTACTTC.

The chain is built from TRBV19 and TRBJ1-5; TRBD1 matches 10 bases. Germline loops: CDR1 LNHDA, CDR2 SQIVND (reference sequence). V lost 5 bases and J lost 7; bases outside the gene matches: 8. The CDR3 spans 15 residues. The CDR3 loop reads CASSPAGQGNQPQHF. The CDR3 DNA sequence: TGTGCCAGTAGTCCGGCGGGACAGGGGAACCAGCCCCAGCATTTT.

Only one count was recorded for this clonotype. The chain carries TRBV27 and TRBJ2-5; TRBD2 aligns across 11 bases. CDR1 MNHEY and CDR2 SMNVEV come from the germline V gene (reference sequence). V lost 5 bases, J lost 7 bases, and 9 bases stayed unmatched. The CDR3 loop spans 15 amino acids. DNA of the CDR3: TGTGCCAGCAGTACCCATAGCGGGGGGGCGGCGACCCAGTACTTC. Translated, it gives CASSTHSGGAATQYF.

The CDR3 bases are TGTGCCTGGAACGACAGGCTAGGCTACGAGCAGTACTTC. It specifies CAWNDRLGYEQYF. The chain employs TRBV30 and TRBJ2-7; TRBD1 might be the D (6 bases). CDR1 is GTSNPN and CDR2 is SVGIG in the germline V gene (reference sequence). V was clipped by 4 bases and J by 3 bases, with 13 bases between them. The CDR3 sequence is 13 residues long.

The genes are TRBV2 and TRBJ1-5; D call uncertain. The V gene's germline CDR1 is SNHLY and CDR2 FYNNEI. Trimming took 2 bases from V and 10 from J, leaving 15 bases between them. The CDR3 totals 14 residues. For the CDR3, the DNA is TGTGCCAGCAGTGAAAGATCTTCCACCCGCCCCCAGCATTTT. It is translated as CASSERSSTRPQHF.

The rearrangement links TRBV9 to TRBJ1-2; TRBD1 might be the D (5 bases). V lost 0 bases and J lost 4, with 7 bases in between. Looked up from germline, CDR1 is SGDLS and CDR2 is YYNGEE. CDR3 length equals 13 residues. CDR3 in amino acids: CASSVVGGYGYTF. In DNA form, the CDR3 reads TGTGCCAGCAGCGTAGTGGGGGGCTATGGCTACACCTTC. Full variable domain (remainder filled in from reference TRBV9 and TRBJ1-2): DSGVTQTPKHLITATGQRVTLRCSPRSGDLSVYWYQQSLDQGLQFLIQYYNGEERAKGNILERFSAQQFPDLHSELNLSSLELGDSALYFCASSVVGGYGYTFGSGTRLTVV.